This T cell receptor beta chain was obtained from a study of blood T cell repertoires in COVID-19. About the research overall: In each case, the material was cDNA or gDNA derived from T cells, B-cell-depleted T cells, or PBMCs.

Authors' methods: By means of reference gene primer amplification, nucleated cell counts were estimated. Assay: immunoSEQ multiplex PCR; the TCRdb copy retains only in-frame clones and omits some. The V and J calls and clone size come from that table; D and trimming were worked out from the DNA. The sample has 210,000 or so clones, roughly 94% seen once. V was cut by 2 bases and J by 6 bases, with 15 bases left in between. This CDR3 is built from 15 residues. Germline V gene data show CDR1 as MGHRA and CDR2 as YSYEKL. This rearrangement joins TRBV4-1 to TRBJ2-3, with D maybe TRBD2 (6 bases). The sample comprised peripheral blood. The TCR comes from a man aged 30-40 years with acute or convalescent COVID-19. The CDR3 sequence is CASSQNSGGFDTQYF. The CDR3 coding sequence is TGCGCCAGCAGCCAAAACAGTGGGGGGTTCGATACGCAGTATTTT.